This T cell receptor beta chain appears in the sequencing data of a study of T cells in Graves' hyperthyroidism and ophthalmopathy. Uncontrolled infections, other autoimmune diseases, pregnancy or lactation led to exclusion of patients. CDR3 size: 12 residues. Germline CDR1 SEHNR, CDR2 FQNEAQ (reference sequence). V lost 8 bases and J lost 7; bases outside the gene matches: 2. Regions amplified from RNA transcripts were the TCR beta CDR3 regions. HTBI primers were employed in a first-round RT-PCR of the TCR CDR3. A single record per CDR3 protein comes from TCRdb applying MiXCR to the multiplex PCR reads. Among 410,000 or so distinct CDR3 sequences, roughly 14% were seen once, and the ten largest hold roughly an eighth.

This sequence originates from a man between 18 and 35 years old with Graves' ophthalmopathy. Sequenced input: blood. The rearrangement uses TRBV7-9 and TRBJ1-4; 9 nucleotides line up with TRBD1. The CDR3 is CASGQGSEKLFF. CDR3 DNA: TGTGCCAGCGGACAGGGGAGTGAAAAACTGTTTTTT. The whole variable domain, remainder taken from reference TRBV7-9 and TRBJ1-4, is DTGVSQNPRHKITKRGQNVTFRCDPISEHNRLYWYRQTLGQGPEFLTYFQNEAQLEKSRLLSDRFSAERPKGSFSTLEIQRTEQGDSAMYLCASGQGSEKLFFGSGTQLSVL.